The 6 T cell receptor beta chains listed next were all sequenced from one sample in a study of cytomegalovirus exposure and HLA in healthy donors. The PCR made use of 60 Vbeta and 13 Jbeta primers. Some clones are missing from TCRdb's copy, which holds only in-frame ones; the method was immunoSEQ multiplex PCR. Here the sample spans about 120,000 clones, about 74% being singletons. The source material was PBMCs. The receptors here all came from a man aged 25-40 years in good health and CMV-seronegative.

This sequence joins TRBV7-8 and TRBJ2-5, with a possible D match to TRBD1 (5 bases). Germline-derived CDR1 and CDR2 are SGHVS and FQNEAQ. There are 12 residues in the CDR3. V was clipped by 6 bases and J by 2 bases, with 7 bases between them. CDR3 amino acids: CASRGAQETQYF. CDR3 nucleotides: TGTGCCAGCAGAGGGGCTCAAGAGACCCAGTACTTC.

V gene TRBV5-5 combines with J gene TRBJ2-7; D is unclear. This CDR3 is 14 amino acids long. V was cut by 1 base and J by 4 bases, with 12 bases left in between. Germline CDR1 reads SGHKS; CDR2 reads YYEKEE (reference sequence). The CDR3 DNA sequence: TGTGCCAGCAGCTTGCTAACAGATTTATACGAGCAGTACTTC. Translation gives CASSLLTDLYEQYF.

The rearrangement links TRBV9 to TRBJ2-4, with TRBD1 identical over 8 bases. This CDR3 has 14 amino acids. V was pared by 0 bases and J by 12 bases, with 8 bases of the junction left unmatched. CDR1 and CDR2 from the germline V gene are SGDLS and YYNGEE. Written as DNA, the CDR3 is TGTGCCAGCAGCGTAGCGGCAGGGGGCGCGAATCAGTACTTC. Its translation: CASSVAAGGANQYF.

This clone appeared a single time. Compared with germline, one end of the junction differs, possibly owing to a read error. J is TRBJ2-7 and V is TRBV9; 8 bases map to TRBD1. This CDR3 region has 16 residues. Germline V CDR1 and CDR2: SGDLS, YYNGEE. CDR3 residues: CASSPRTGQTTYEQYF. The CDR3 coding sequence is TGTGCTAGCAGCCCACGGACAGGGCAGACTACCTACGAGCAGTACTTC. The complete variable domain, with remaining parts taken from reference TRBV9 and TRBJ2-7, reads DSGVTQTPKHLITATGQRVTLRCSPRSGDLSVYWYQQSLDQGLQFLIQYYNGEERAKGNILERFSAQQFPDLHSELNLSSLELGDSALYFCASSPRTGQTTYEQYFGPGTRLTVT.

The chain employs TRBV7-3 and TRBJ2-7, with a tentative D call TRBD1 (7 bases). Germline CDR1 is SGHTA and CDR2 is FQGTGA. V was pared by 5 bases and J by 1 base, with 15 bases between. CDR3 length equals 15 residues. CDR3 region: CASSPGGYGSYEQYF. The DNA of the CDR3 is TGTGCCAGCAGCCCAGGGGGGTACGGATCCTACGAGCAGTACTTC.

In DNA form, the CDR3 reads TGCGCCAGCAGCCAACTAGCGATAGCCAAAAACATTCAGTACTTC. Encoded protein: CASSQLAIAKNIQYF. The chain is built from TRBV4-1 and TRBJ2-4; TRBD2 is a possible D gene (6 bases). This CDR3 spans 15 amino acids. V lost 2 bases to trimming and J lost 0 bases, with 8 bases between them. Per the germline V gene, CDR1 is MGHRA and CDR2 is YSYEKL.